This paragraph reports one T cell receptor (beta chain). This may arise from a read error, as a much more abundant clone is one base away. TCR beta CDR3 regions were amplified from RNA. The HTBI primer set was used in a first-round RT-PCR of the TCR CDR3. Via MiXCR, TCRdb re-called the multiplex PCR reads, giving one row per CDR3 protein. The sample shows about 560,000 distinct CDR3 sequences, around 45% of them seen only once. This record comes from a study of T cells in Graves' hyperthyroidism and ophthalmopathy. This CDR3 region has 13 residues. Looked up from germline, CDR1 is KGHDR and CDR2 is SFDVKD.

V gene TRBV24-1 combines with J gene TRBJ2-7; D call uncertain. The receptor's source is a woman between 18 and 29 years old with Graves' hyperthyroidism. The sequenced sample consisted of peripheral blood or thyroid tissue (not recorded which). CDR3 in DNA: TGTGCCGCCAGTCCGGACCACTCCTACGAGCAGTACTTC. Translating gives CAASPDHSYEQYF.